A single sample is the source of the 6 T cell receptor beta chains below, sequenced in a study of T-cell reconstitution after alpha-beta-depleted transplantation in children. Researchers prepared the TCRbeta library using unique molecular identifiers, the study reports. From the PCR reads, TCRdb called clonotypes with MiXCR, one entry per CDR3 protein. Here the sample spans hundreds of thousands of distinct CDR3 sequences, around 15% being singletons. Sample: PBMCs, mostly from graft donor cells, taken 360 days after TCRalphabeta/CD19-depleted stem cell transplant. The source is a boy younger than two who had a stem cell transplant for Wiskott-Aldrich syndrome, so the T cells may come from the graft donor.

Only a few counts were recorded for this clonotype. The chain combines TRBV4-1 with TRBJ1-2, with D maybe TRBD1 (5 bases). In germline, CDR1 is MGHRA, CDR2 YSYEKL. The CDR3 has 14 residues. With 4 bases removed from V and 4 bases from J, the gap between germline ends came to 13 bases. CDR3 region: CASSPRDGFYGYTF. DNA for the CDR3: TGCGCCAGCAGCCCCCGGGACGGCTTCTATGGCTACACCTTC.

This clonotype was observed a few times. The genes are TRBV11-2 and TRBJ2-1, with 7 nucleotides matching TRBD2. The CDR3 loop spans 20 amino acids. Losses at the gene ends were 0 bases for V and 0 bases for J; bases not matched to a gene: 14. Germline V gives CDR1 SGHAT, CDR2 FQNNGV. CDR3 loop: CASSLDRGGGVLGSYNEQFF. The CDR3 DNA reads TGTGCCAGCAGCTTAGACCGCGGCGGGGGAGTCTTAGGCTCCTACAATGAGCAGTTCTTC.

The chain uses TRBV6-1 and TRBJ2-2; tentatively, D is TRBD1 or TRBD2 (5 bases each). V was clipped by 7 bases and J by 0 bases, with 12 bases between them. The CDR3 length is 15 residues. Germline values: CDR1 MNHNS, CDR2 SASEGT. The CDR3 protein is CASMGLAANTGELFF. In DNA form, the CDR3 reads TGTGCCAGCATGGGGCTAGCTGCGAACACCGGGGAGCTGTTTTTT.

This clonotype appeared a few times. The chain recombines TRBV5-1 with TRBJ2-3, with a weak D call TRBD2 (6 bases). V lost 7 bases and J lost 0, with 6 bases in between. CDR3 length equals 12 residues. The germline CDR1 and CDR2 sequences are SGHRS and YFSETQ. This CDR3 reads CASGTSTDTQYF. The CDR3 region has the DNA TGCGCCAGCGGGACTAGCACAGATACGCAGTATTTT.

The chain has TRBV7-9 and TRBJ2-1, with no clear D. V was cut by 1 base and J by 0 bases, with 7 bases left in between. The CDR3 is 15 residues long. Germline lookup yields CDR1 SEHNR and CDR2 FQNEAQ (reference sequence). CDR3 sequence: CASSLGDLSYNEQFF. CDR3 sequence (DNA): TGTGCCAGCAGCTTAGGCGACCTCTCCTACAATGAGCAGTTCTTC.

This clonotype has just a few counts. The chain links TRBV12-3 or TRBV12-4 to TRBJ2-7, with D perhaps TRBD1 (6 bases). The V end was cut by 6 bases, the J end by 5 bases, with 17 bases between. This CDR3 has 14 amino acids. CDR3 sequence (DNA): TGTGCCAGCAGGGCTATTACAGGGAGCCACGAGCAGTACTTC. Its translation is CASRAITGSHEQYF.